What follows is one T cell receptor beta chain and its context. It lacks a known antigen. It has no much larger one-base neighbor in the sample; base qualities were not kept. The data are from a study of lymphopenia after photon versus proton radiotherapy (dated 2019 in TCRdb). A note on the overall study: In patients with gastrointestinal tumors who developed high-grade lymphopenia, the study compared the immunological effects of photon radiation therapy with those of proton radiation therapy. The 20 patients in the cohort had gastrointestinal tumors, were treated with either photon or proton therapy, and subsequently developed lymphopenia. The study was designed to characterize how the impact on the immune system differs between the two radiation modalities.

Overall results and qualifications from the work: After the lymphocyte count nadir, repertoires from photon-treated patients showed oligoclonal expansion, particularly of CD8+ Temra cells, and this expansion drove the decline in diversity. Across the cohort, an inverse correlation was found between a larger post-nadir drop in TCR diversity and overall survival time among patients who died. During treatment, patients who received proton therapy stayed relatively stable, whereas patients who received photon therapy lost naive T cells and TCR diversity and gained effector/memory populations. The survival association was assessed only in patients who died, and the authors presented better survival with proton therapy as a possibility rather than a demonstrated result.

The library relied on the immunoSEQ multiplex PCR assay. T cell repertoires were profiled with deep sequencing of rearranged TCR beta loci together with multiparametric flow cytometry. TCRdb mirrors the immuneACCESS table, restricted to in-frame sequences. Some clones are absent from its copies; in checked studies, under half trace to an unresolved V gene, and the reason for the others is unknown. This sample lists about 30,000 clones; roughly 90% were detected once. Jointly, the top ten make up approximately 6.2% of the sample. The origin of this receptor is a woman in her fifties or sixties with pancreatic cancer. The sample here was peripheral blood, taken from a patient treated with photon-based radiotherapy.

For the CDR3, the sequence is CASSPKTPTDRSSYEQYF. In nucleotide form, the sequence is TGCGCCAGCAGCCCTAAAACTCCAACAGACAGGAGCTCCTACGAGCAGTACTTC. Recombination linked TRBV4-1 to TRBJ2-7; the best D guess is TRBD1, with 6 bases matching. The junction shows trimming of 4 bases on V and 0 bases on J, plus 22 bases between the germline ends. The germline V gene supplies CDR1 MGHRA and CDR2 YSYEKL. The CDR3 numbers 18 residues from cysteine through phenylalanine. The read is trimmed to its CDR3 DNA, 54 bases read in frame from base 1.